This TCR beta chain was recovered during a study of blood T cell repertoires in COVID-19. Study-level information: Samples representing acute and convalescent COVID-19 were sourced from the United States, Italy and Spain.

The method was immunoSEQ multiplex PCR; TCRdb's version includes in-frame clones alone and lacks a portion of them. The table has 300,000 or so clones, roughly 84% seen once; the top ten hold more than 0.9%. V trimming: 2 bases; J trimming: 4 bases; junction bases outside the gene matches: 6. The CDR3 covers 15 residues. The germline V gene encodes CDR1 SGHVS and CDR2 FQNEAQ. Study members were between about 18 and 95 years old and lived in 25 or so US regions. All recovered Cohort 3 donors got two negative PCRs, got clearance, or saw symptom resolution. Input material: PBMCs or T cells enriched from blood (not recorded which). The V and J genes are TRBV7-8 and TRBJ2-7; 9 bases agree with TRBD1. The clonotype was recovered from a woman between 25 and 40 years old who had recovered from COVID-19. The CDR3 coding sequence is TGTGCCAGCAGCTTAAAGGGACAGGGCGATTACGAGCAGTACTTC. This sequence encodes CASSLKGQGDYEQYF.